This entry features one T cell receptor beta chain sequence. As yet, its antigen is unknown. V lost 6 bases to trimming and J lost 9 bases; unmatched junction nucleotides: 10. CDR1 and CDR2 (germline): MNHEY, SVGAGI. CDR3 length equals 14 residues. The data were obtained in a study of beta chain features in type 1 diabetes. Sorting of CD4+ naive, central memory, regulatory and stem cell-like memory cells was performed via CD45RO/CCR7/CD25/CD127/CD95/CD27. The study's findings and limits: It was possible that PCR favored shorter templates, equally so in patients and controls. TCRB CDR3 length was moderately but significantly reduced in all four CD4+ subsets of Type 1 diabetes patients.

cDNA synthesis used the whole RNA isolate, giving expressed TCRB sequences. Sequencing was performed with immunoSEQ multiplex PCR; in TCRdb, only in-frame clones are kept and a portion is missing. The sample holds hundreds of thousands of clones, around 15% seen once. Sequencing was performed on naive CD4+ T cells from blood. The chain has TRBV6-5 and TRBJ2-1; 8 nucleotides match TRBD2. The source is a man aged 18-30 years in good health. For the CDR3, the DNA is TGTGCCAGCAGACCGGGACTAGTGGAGGGTGAGCAGTTCTTC. It encodes CASRPGLVEGEQFF.